One sample yielded the 5 T cell receptor beta chains listed below, sequenced in a study. TCRdb analysed the 5' RACE reads with MiXCR anew, one entry per CDR3 protein. This table has tens of thousands of distinct CDR3 sequences, less than 40% appearing once. Sequencing was carried out using tumor-infiltrating naive CD4+ T cells sorted from the breast tumor. Sample subset: naive CD4+ T cells, CD4+CD45RA+CD25-. These receptor sequences come from a female donor with breast cancer.

This clonotype ranks as medium-sized. The chain has TRBV7-2 and TRBJ2-1; the D gene could be TRBD1 or TRBD2 (5 bases each). This CDR3 comprises 14 residues. Germline V gene sequence: CDR1 SGHTA, CDR2 FQGNSA. The germline V and J ends were trimmed by 5 bases and 6 bases, with 14 bases remaining between them. DNA for the CDR3: TGTGCCAGCAGCCTAACGGGACGCTTCAATGAGCAGTTCTTC. It specifies CASSLTGRFNEQFF.

This clonotype is classed as medium-sized. The chain recombines TRBV24-1 with TRBJ2-2; D possibly matches TRBD1 or TRBD2 (5 bases each). The V gene's germline CDR1 is KGHDR and CDR2 SFDVKD. V was shortened by 1 base and J by 2 bases, with 10 bases between the two germline ends. The CDR3 loop spans 16 amino acids. The CDR3 bases are TGTGCCACCAGTGATTTCGGGGCTACCAACACCGGGGAGCTGTTTTTT. Translating gives CATSDFGATNTGELFF.

Details on this clonotype: At one end, the junction sequence differs from germline, possibly due to a read error. The rearrangement joins TRBV6-5 to TRBJ2-1; TRBD2 matches 7 bases. Germline values: CDR1 MNHEY, CDR2 SVGAGI. The CDR3 is 15 amino acids. CDR3 sequence: CASSYFSWTRYDQFF. CDR3 nucleotides: TGTGCCAGCAGTTACTTCTCCTGGACTAGATATGATCAGTTCTTC.

This clonotype is medium-sized by share. CDR3: CASSQGVGGLYEQYF. The CDR3, as DNA: TGCGCCAGCAGCCAAGGGGTCGGGGGGCTCTACGAGCAGTACTTC. V and J are TRBV4-1 and TRBJ2-7; tentative D call: TRBD2 (7 bases). The CDR3 consists of 15 residues. In germline, CDR1 is MGHRA, CDR2 YSYEKL. V was pared by 1 base and J by 3 bases, with 13 bases between.

On this clonotype itself: Its ends do not fully match the called genes, so a read error is possible. The CDR3 spells CASRIGRGDTEASF. The CDR3 DNA sequence: TGTGCCAGCAGAATTGGGAGAGGGGACACTGAAGCCTCCTTT. The chain combines TRBV7-9 with TRBJ1-1, with D possibly being TRBD1 (6 bases). Germline loops: CDR1 SEHNR, CDR2 FQNEAQ (reference sequence). The CDR3 is 14 amino acids.